The 19 T cell receptor beta chains in this list originate from one sample, sequenced in a study of early T cells in non-severe SARS-CoV-2 infection. One entry per CDR3 protein, called by TCRdb with MiXCR from the 5' RACE reads. The table has 95,000 to 100,000 distinct CDR3 sequences, about 10% seen once. The specimen sequenced was whole blood. These TCRs come from an adult who was a healthcare worker with PCR-confirmed SARS-CoV-2 infection or an uninfected control (not recorded which).

This clonotype turned up a few times. The rearrangement uses TRBV7-6 and TRBJ2-2; D ambiguous. CDR1 is SGHVS and CDR2 is FNYEAQ in the germline V gene. The CDR3 extends over 14 amino acids. Trimming took off 5 bases at V and 6 bases at J, with 13 bases between the two ends. The CDR3 here is CASSPIVGAGELFF. CDR3 in DNA: TGTGCCAGCAGCCCGATAGTAGGCGCCGGGGAGCTGTTTTTT.

This clonotype was seen at least ten times. V usage is TRBV19 and J usage is TRBJ1-2, with D uncertain. V lost 5 bases, J lost 8 bases, and 12 bases lay in between. The CDR3 spans 12 residues. Germline CDR1 and CDR2: LNHDA and SQIVND (reference sequence). CDR3 sequence (DNA): TGTGCCAGTAGTCGTCCGGAGCTGGGCTACACCTTC. Residues: CASSRPELGYTF.

This clonotype was seen more than once but under ten times. This chain connects TRBV2 to TRBJ2-1, with D unresolved. Per the germline V gene, CDR1 is SNHLY and CDR2 is FYNNEI. The V gene lost 2 bases and the J gene lost 0 bases, with 11 bases spanning the gap. The CDR3 runs 16 residues. CDR3 bases: TGTGCCAGCAGTGAACCGACTCCCCGCTCCTACAATGAGCAGTTCTTC. Translated: CASSEPTPRSYNEQFF.

The V and J genes are TRBV27 and TRBJ2-3; D unclear. Germline V gene sequence: CDR1 MNHEY, CDR2 SMNVEV (reference sequence). The CDR3 is made up of 15 amino acids. V lost 3 bases and J lost 1, with 11 bases in between. The CDR3 coding sequence is TGTGCCAGCAGTTTTCTGAACTCTCGCACAGATACGCAGTATTTT. Protein sequence: CASSFLNSRTDTQYF.

This clonotype has more than one count but fewer than ten. This chain uses TRBV28 with TRBJ1-6; D is unclear. V shed 5 bases and J shed 10 bases, with 12 bases lying between them. The CDR3 runs to 13 residues. Germline V CDR1 and CDR2: MDHEN, SYDVKM. CDR3 protein: CASSPRGGSPLHF. The CDR3 bases are TGTGCCAGCAGTCCCCGGGGTGGCTCACCCCTCCACTTT. Drawing the rest from reference TRBV28 and TRBJ1-6, the complete variable domain is DVKVTQSSRYLVKRTGEKVFLECVQDMDHENMFWYRQDPGLGLRLIYFSYDVKMKEKGDIPEGYSVSREKKERFSLILESASTNQTSMYLCASSPRGGSPLHFGNGTRLTVT.

This clonotype was picked up one time. V gene TRBV2 combines with J gene TRBJ2-4; 10 bases match TRBD1. The V gene's germline CDR1 is SNHLY and CDR2 FYNNEI. The CDR3 covers 20 residues. After removal of 1 base from V and 0 bases from J, the junction contained 12 bases not matched to a gene. CDR3 region: CASSEVWRGQGRIAKNIQYF. The CDR3 region has the DNA TGTGCCAGCAGTGAAGTTTGGAGGGGACAGGGGAGGATAGCCAAAAACATTCAGTACTTC.

The V and J genes are TRBV7-8 and TRBJ2-7, with 8 bases fitting TRBD1. The CDR3 loop spans 17 amino acids. The V segment lost 2 bases and the J segment 5 bases; nucleotides outside the gene matches: 14. CDR1 and CDR2 (germline): SGHVS, FQNEAQ. The CDR3 region is CASSLWAVRDRSHEQYF. The CDR3 DNA reads TGTGCCAGCAGCTTATGGGCTGTTAGGGACAGGTCCCACGAGCAGTACTTC. Filled out from reference TRBV7-8 and TRBJ2-7, the complete variable domain reads GAGVSQSPRYKVAKRGQDVALRCDPISGHVSLFWYQQALGQGPEFLTYFQNEAQLDKSGLPSDRFFAERPEGSVSTLKIQRTQQEDSAVYLCASSLWAVRDRSHEQYFGPGTRLTVT.

This clonotype has a handful of counts. CDR3 sequence: CASSLGANTGELFF. The CDR3 DNA follows: TGTGCCAGCAGCTTAGGGGCGAACACCGGGGAGCTGTTTTTT. The chain links TRBV7-8 to TRBJ2-2; the D is unclear. The CDR3 consists of 14 residues. V lost 1 base, J lost 0 bases, and 3 bases lay in between. Germline values: CDR1 SGHVS, CDR2 FQNEAQ.

This clonotype was detected a few times. The chain recombines TRBV9 with TRBJ2-1, with no clear D. This CDR3 spans 15 amino acids. The germline V gene has CDR1 SGDLS and CDR2 YYNGEE. Deletions cut 3 bases from V and 0 bases from J, with 10 bases between. The CDR3 loop reads CASSAEASSYNEQFF. The CDR3 DNA follows: TGTGCCAGCAGCGCCGAGGCAAGCTCCTACAATGAGCAGTTCTTC.

In its sample, this clonotype was seen a few times. The chain employs TRBV20-1 and TRBJ2-3; the match to TRBD2 covers 8 bases. The CDR3 totals 17 residues. Germline CDR1 and CDR2: DFQATT and SNEGSKA (reference sequence). Trimming took 5 bases from V and 2 from J; bases not matched to a gene: 15. CDR3: CSAELAGPSGLTDTQYF. The CDR3 DNA reads TGCAGTGCTGAGCTAGCGGGTCCCTCAGGACTCACAGATACGCAGTATTTT.

The chain carries TRBV5-1 and TRBJ2-5, with 7 bases lining up with TRBD2. Germline V CDR1 and CDR2: SGHRS, YFSETQ. Trimming removed 1 base from V and 6 bases from J; junction bases left unmatched: 9. There are 15 residues in the CDR3. The CDR3, as DNA: TGCGCCAGCAGCTTGCTTTCACCGGGAGGACAGACCCAGTACTTC. Amino acids: CASSLLSPGGQTQYF.

This clonotype was seen only a few times. The CDR3 here is CASSPPGREKLFF. The CDR3 nucleotides read TGTGCCAGCAGCCCCCCGGGGCGTGAAAAACTGTTTTTT. The chain carries TRBV7-8 and TRBJ1-4, with D maybe TRBD1 (5 bases). This CDR3 has 13 amino acids. The germline V gene encodes CDR1 SGHVS and CDR2 FQNEAQ. Trimming removed 5 bases from V and 7 bases from J, with 11 bases in between.

This clonotype was recorded many times. This chain uses TRBV7-3 with TRBJ1-1, with D possibly TRBD1 on 5 matching bases. V lost 5 bases, J lost 4 bases, and 14 bases lay in between. There are 14 residues in the CDR3. Germline loops: CDR1 SGHTA, CDR2 FQGTGA. The CDR3 protein is CASSATGGVTEAFF. The CDR3 DNA is TGTGCCAGCAGCGCAACAGGTGGGGTCACTGAAGCTTTCTTT. Together with reference TRBV7-3 and TRBJ1-1, the CDR3 gives the full variable domain: GAGVSQTPSNKVTEKGKYVELRCDPISGHTALYWYRQSLGQGPEFLIYFQGTGAADDSGLPNDRFFAVRPEGSVSTLKIQRTERGDSAVYLCASSATGGVTEAFFGQGTRLTVV.

J is TRBJ2-1 and V is TRBV10-1; D call uncertain. This CDR3 is 14 amino acids long. Trimming pared 0 bases from V and 5 bases from J, leaving 8 bases between. Germline values: CDR1 WNHNN, CDR2 SYGVQD (reference sequence). The CDR3 DNA reads as TGCGCCAGCAGTGAGTCGGCTTGGAACAATGAGCAGTTCTTC. Amino acid sequence: CASSESAWNNEQFF.

This clonotype was seen a handful of times. V is TRBV7-3 and J is TRBJ2-2; weak D call: TRBD2 (6 bases). The CDR3 is 14 residues long. CDR1 is SGHTA, CDR2 FQGTGA, per germline. Between the trimmed V and J ends, which lost 9 bases and 4 bases, there was a span of 15 bases. The CDR3 is CASASFGGTGELFF. The CDR3 bases are TGTGCCAGTGCCTCCTTCGGGGGCACCGGGGAGCTGTTTTTT.

This chain links TRBV7-9 with TRBJ2-2; TRBD1 matches at 8 bases. Germline V gene sequence: CDR1 SEHNR, CDR2 FQNEAQ (reference sequence). Trimming took 6 bases from V and 6 from J; bases not matched to a gene: 24. This CDR3 is 20 amino acids long. The CDR3 region is CASRRPRGQGRSGLSGELFF. The DNA for the CDR3 is TGTGCCAGCAGGCGTCCCCGAGGACAGGGTCGATCGGGCTTATCCGGGGAGCTGTTTTTT.

The CDR3 bases are TGTGCCAGCAGTGGCCCCGGACTAGCGGGGGGACCGGGGCAGTTCTTC. It specifies CASSGPGLAGGPGQFF. This rearrangement joins TRBV25-1 to TRBJ2-1; 14 nucleotides align to TRBD2. Germline CDR1 reads MGHDK; CDR2 reads SYGVNS. CDR3 size: 16 residues. V was clipped by 4 bases and J by 12 bases; unmatched bases: 11.

The CDR3 DNA follows: TGTGCCAGCAGCTTATTTGGAGACGATGAGACCCAGTACTTC. Protein sequence: CASSLFGDDETQYF. The chain employs TRBV7-9 and TRBJ2-5, with D unclear. The CDR3 is made up of 14 amino acids. V was trimmed by 2 bases and J by 5 bases, leaving 12 bases between them. CDR1 SEHNR and CDR2 FQNEAQ come from the germline V gene (reference sequence).

The sample holds a few counts of this clonotype. The chain is built from TRBV7-2 and TRBJ1-5; 7 bases are shared with TRBD1. The trim removed 4 bases at V and 5 bases at J, leaving 8 bases unmatched. The CDR3 contains 15 residues. Germline V gene lookup returns CDR1 SGHTA and CDR2 FQGNSA. In DNA, the CDR3 is TGTGCCAGCAGCTCAGTAGGCACAGGGGATCAGCCCCAGCATTTT. Protein sequence: CASSSVGTGDQPQHF.